The TCR beta chain described here comes from a study of T cell responses to AZD1222 COVID-19 vaccine (dated by TCRdb to about 2021). General notes on the study: Because spike-specific TCR depth and breadth did not differ between the two schedules, AZD1222 recipients who got a second dose at roughly 4 weeks were pooled with those who got a second dose at roughly 12 weeks. A total of under 250 trial participants underwent TCR sequencing, of whom roughly 210 had received two doses of AZD1222 and around 25 had received two doses of the MenACWY control vaccine. Trial participants were enrolled by age into subgroups of 18-55, 56-69 and 70-plus years, and about 150, 27 and 61 TCR-sequenced participants, respectively, were included in these subgroups.

Via the germline V gene (reference sequence), CDR1 is LNHNV and CDR2 YYDKDF. Taken from cysteine to phenylalanine, the CDR3 has 17 residues. The sequence is cut down to CDR3 DNA, 51 bases in frame from base 1. V lost 1 base and J lost 2 bases; the stretch between them is 17 bases long. On the study overall, not on this receptor specifically: Conclusions about previously exposed vaccinees are limited, since just six AZD1222 recipients were seropositive for SARS-CoV-2 at baseline. Nearly half of unique spike-specific TCRs reportedly recognized epitopes outside regions mutated in the B.1.351 and B.1.1.7 variants. A significant rise in spike-specific TCR breadth and depth was observed after two AZD1222 doses relative to day 0 and relative to MenACWY recipients. The 56-69-year group was small, and its depth increase did not reach significance, likely because of low power. Participants were mostly white British and included more females than males, and it was suggested by the authors that clonal diversity may have been underestimated. No day 14 peak-response samples were available, so repertoires were characterized only after the peak T cell response. The whole spike protein was spanned by vaccine-associated CD4 TCRs, and dominant responses were seen in regions 160-218 and 743-854.

The CDR3 regions of human TCRbeta chains were subjected to immunosequencing. Regarding the original processing steps: TCRs in the repertoires were compared against a reference library of SARS-CoV-2-specific TCRs that had been generated with the MIRA antigen-specificity platform. Breadth was defined as the fraction of unique TCRs that were SARS-CoV-2-associated. Depth was defined as the fraction of total T cells that were SARS-CoV-2-associated. Using the MIRA data, every spike-specific TCR was mapped to the spike region that the TCR reacted to and assigned to either a CD4 or a CD8 class. Log10-transformed breadth and depth values were compared by one-way ANOVA with Sidak's multiple comparisons tests. The immuneACCESS repertoire file appears here via TCRdb, limited to in-frame rearrangements. These files lack a portion of the clones; in checked studies, under half of the deficit traces to unresolved V genes, and the cause of the others is not known. Clonal size and the V and J genes are those of that table, whereas D and trimming came from the DNA. The sample table shows about 120,000 clones, and just under 95% are seen once. The ten largest clones capture about 3% of the sample.

The sample's time point label, decoded: baseline before first vaccination. Vaccinee samples were obtained from the UK trials COV001 and COV002, which included a single-blind randomized controlled phase 2/3 trial of AZD1222 (ChAdOx1 nCoV-19) in healthy adults. For TCRbeta chain sequencing, PBMC samples from trial participants were taken at day 0 and at day 28 after the second dose. The count of this clone is one. Its recognized antigen is unknown. No base quality values were provided; no much bigger clone lies one nucleotide off. The source is an adult in good health. The rearrangement joined TRBV15 to TRBJ1-2, with no confidently assigned D gene. This specimen was peripheral blood, taken on day 0 of AZD1222 vaccination. The CDR3 has the sequence CATSRVLGVEYNYGYTF. The sequence in DNA is TGTGCCACCAGCAGAGTTCTTGGGGTAGAATACAACTATGGCTACACCTTC.